A selection of T cell receptor beta chains follows, all from one sample in a study of early T cells in non-severe SARS-CoV-2 infection. TCRdb re-called the 5' RACE reads through MiXCR, storing one row per CDR3 protein. The sample records about 42,000 distinct CDR3 sequences, over 6% being singletons. Specimen: whole blood. All receptors derive from an adult who was a healthcare worker with PCR-confirmed SARS-CoV-2 infection or an uninfected control (not recorded which). Both conserved end residues are part of each CDR3. A D gene is named only where the DNA matches it firmly. Not every row has a clone size; where given, it reads once, few, many or a size class.

v_call	j_call	d_call	clone_size	cdr3_nt	cdr3_aa
TRBV7-9	TRBJ1-2	TRBD1	.	TGTGTCAGCAGCTTAGCGGGGACAGGTTACTATGGCTACACCTTC	CVSSLAGTGYYGYTF
TRBV6-2/TRBV6-3	TRBJ2-1	.	few	TGTGCCAGCGGACCGACAGGCTCCTACAATGAGCAGTTCTTC	CASGPTGSYNEQFF
TRBV7-6	TRBJ1-2	.	few	TGTGCCAGCACCCAAGGGGGCTATGGCTACACCTTC	CASTQGGYGYTF
TRBV11-2	TRBJ2-1	TRBD2	.	TGTGCCAGCAGCTCCTTAACGGGGGGTAACAATGAGCAGTTCTTC	CASSSLTGGNNEQFF
TRBV11-2	TRBJ2-1	TRBD2	.	TGTGCCAGCAGGCCCCGGGAGCGGGGGGGCGAGGAGCAGTTCTTC	CASRPRERGGEEQFF
TRBV6-2/TRBV6-3	TRBJ1-1	.	few	TGTGCCAGCAGTTCGTGGCAATCCGCACTGAACACTGAAGCTTTCTTT	CASSSWQSALNTEAFF
TRBV11-2	TRBJ2-7	.	many	TGTGCCAGCAGCTTGGGCCCGGGAAGCTTGTACGAGCAGTACTTC	CASSLGPGSLYEQYF
TRBV5-1	TRBJ1-2	.	many	TGCGCCAGCAGCTTAGTTGCTGGCGGAAACTATGGCTACACCTTC	CASSLVAGGNYGYTF
TRBV12-3/TRBV12-4	TRBJ2-1	.	few	TGTGCCAGCAGTGTAGCGCGGGATGAGCAGTTCTTC	CASSVARDEQFF
TRBV5-1	TRBJ2-7	.	many	TGCGCCAGCAGCGCGGGACAGAGCTCCTACGAGCAGTACTTC	CASSAGQSSYEQYF
TRBV7-2	TRBJ2-7	.	few	TGTGCCAGCAGCCCAAACTCTGCCTACGAGCAGTACTTC	CASSPNSAYEQYF
TRBV16	TRBJ1-1	TRBD1	many	TGTGCCAGCAGCCACCTGGGACAGGGTGGGACTGAAGCTTTCTTT	CASSHLGQGGTEAFF
TRBV29-1	TRBJ1-2	.	many	TGCAGCGCCAGGGACACTACTAACTATGGCTACACCTTC	CSARDTTNYGYTF
TRBV18	TRBJ2-3	.	few	TGTGCCAGCTCACTCTTGACAGGTGCATCTAGCACAGATACGCAGTATTTT	CASSLLTGASSTDTQYF
TRBV6-5	TRBJ2-7	.	.	TGTGCCAGCAGCCTGGGCCTTGGGTACGAGCAGTACTTC	CASSLGLGYEQYF
TRBV12-3/TRBV12-4	TRBJ1-2	.	medium-sized	TGTGCCAGCAGTTTGGTAGTCAACTATGGCTACACCTTC	CASSLVVNYGYTF
TRBV6-2/TRBV6-3	TRBJ1-1	.	many	TGTGCCAGCAGCTTAGCCACGAGCACTGAAGCTTTCTTT	CASSLATSTEAFF
TRBV6-2/TRBV6-3	TRBJ2-1	TRBD2	many	TGTGCCAGCAGTTTGACTAGCGGGCCGAGACCCTACAATGAGCAGTTCTTC	CASSLTSGPRPYNEQFF
TRBV7-8	TRBJ1-5	.	.	TGTGCCAGCAGCTTAGGGGGACAAGGGACACCCAGCAATCAGCCCCAGCATTTT	CASSLGGQGTPSNQPQHF
TRBV7-2	TRBJ2-7	.	.	TGTGCCAGCAGCCTTCAGGGGACGTCCTACGAGCAGTACTTC	CASSLQGTSYEQYF
TRBV6-5	TRBJ1-3	.	many	TGTGCCAGCAGTTCCCACATGGGAAACACCATATATTTT	CASSSHMGNTIYF
TRBV29-1	TRBJ1-2	TRBD1	.	TGCAGCACAACCGGGACAGGGGTTCGGTATGGCTACACCTTC	CSTTGTGVRYGYTF
TRBV5-1	TRBJ2-1	.	.	TGCGCCAGCAGCTTGAGGAAGAGCTCCTACAATGAGCAGTTCTTC	CASSLRKSSYNEQFF
TRBV12-3/TRBV12-4	TRBJ1-2	TRBD1	many	TGTGCCAGCAACCCGTCAGGGGGCGGCTATGGCTACACCTTC	CASNPSGGGYGYTF
TRBV11-2	TRBJ2-3	.	many	TGTGCCAGCAGCTTACAGGTTAACACAGATACGCAGTATTTT	CASSLQVNTDTQYF
TRBV2	TRBJ2-5	.	many	TGTGCCAGCAGTGGGGGCCAAGGGTTGGCCCAGTACTTC	CASSGGQGLAQYF
TRBV2	TRBJ2-3	TRBD2	.	TGTGCCAGCAGTGGAAGCGGGGGGGGAAATACGCAGTATTTT	CASSGSGGGNTQYF
TRBV12-3/TRBV12-4	TRBJ1-5	.	many	TGTGCCAGCAGTTTAAAATCAGATCAGCCCCAGCATTTT	CASSLKSDQPQHF
TRBV10-1	TRBJ1-4	.	.	TGCGCCAGCAGCGCTCGCCAAGAGGGGGAAAAACTGTTTTTT	CASSARQEGEKLFF
TRBV7-9	TRBJ2-2	TRBD1	.	TGTGCCAGCAGCCCGGGACAGGACACCGGGGAGCTGTTTTTT	CASSPGQDTGELFF
TRBV10-3	TRBJ2-6	.	.	TGTGCCATCAGTAAGGAGCGCTCTGGGGCCAACGTCCTGACTTTC	CAISKERSGANVLTF
TRBV5-4	TRBJ2-1	TRBD2	.	TGTGCCAGCAGCACCGGACTAGCTGGGCAGTTCTTC	CASSTGLAGQFF
TRBV13	TRBJ2-2	.	many	TGTGCCAGCAGCCCTGACAGAACCCCCGGGGAGCTGTTTTTT	CASSPDRTPGELFF
TRBV20-1	TRBJ2-5	TRBD1	many	TGCAGTGCTAGAGATGGAATAACAGGGGGCGCGACCCAGTACTTC	CSARDGITGGATQYF
TRBV19	TRBJ2-1	TRBD1	many	TGTGCCAGTAGGGCGCCAGGGGGCGAACATTTAAATGAGCAGTTCTTC	CASRAPGGEHLNEQFF
TRBV11-2	TRBJ2-5	.	many	TGTGCCAGCAGCTTAGGGGCTAGCCTCAGGGAGACCCAGTACTTC	CASSLGASLRETQYF
TRBV7-8	TRBJ2-1	TRBD2	many	TGTGCCAGCAGCGCGCGGGGGAACTACAATGAGCAGTTCTTC	CASSARGNYNEQFF
TRBV3-1	TRBJ1-4	.	.	TGTGCCAGCAGCCCAATGACTTCCAGTGCAACTAATGAAAAACTGTTTTTT	CASSPMTSSATNEKLFF
TRBV4-2	TRBJ1-3	.	few	TGTGCCAGCAGCCAAGACGTCCAGGGGTCTGGAAACACCATATATTTT	CASSQDVQGSGNTIYF
TRBV19	TRBJ2-5	.	few	TGTGCCAGTAGTAAAGGACGGGGATCCTTGGACGAGACCCAGTACTTC	CASSKGRGSLDETQYF
TRBV12-3/TRBV12-4	TRBJ2-7	.	many	TGTGCCAGCAGTTTGGGTTACAGGAACGAGCAGTACTTC	CASSLGYRNEQYF
TRBV7-9	TRBJ1-5	.	many	TGTGCCAGCAGCTTTAACGCCGACGAGCAGCCCCAGCATTTT	CASSFNADEQPQHF
TRBV7-2	TRBJ2-7	TRBD1	.	TGTGCCAGCAGCTTAAGGGGACAGGCAAATTACGAGCAGTACTTC	CASSLRGQANYEQYF
TRBV3-1	TRBJ2-1	TRBD1	many	TGTGCCAGCAGCCAAGCCCCCGGGACAGGATACAATGAGCAGTTCTTC	CASSQAPGTGYNEQFF
TRBV5-4	TRBJ2-2	.	.	TGTGCCAGCAGCCCGGGACTTGGACCCCCCGGGGAGCTGTTTTTT	CASSPGLGPPGELFF
TRBV11-2	TRBJ1-3	.	.	TGTGCCAGCAGCTGGGGGCCCAATAGCTCTGGAAACACCATATATTTT	CASSWGPNSSGNTIYF
TRBV3-1	TRBJ2-1	TRBD2	.	TGTGCCAGCAGCCCGGCCTTAGCGGGGGGGCTCAATGAGCAGTTCTTC	CASSPALAGGLNEQFF
TRBV5-6	TRBJ1-4	TRBD1	.	TGTGCCAGCAGCTTGGACAGGGGGCGAGAAAAACTGTTTTTT	CASSLDRGREKLFF
TRBV29-1	TRBJ2-1	.	few	TGCAGCGTTGAAGATTGGGACAACAACAATGAGCAGTTCTTC	CSVEDWDNNNEQFF
TRBV29-1	TRBJ1-2	.	.	TGCACGGAAGGGGAGGGTATAGGCTACACCTTC	CTEGEGIGYTF
TRBV9	TRBJ2-3	.	.	TGTGCCAGCAGCGTAGCTTACGGTAGCACAGATACGCAGTATTTT	CASSVAYGSTDTQYF
TRBV12-3/TRBV12-4	TRBJ1-1	TRBD1	.	TGTGCCAGCAGGGTACAGGGGAGACAAACTGAAGCTTTCTTT	CASRVQGRQTEAFF
TRBV28	TRBJ2-3	.	.	TGTGCCAGCAGTTTTGGGTCACGGAGCACAGATACGCAGTATTTT	CASSFGSRSTDTQYF
TRBV20-1	TRBJ2-4	TRBD2	few	TGCAGTGCTAGATCGGCTAGCGGGGGGGTAGCCAAAAACATTCAGTACTTC	CSARSASGGVAKNIQYF